This TCR beta chain stems from a study of CD8 T cells in Susac syndrome (dated by TCRdb to between 2018 and 2021). For context, the study as a whole: The study used repertoire sequencing to test whether antigen drove CD8+ T cell activation and differentiation in Susac syndrome. The study compared CD8+ T cell repertoire clonality among 12 healthy donors, approximately 14 Susac syndrome patients and some 16 multiple sclerosis patients. The investigation overall reported the following: The number of individuals in the TCR sequencing and HLA analysis was recognized as being relatively small.

Note on this clonotype: This clone's antigen is unknown. No base quality values were provided; no much bigger clone lies one nucleotide off.

RNA was extracted using the RNeasy kit, and about 0.45 to 1 ug of the RNA was reverse transcribed with random hexamers. TCR beta CDR3 regions were amplified with the immunoSEQ multiplex PCR assay covering 54 Vbeta and 13 Jbeta segments. To correct PCR amplification bias, a synthetic template baseline was used for both primer optimization and computational correction. The authors processed their data as follows. Only productive sequences were kept, with reads annotated to V, D and J genes according to IMGT and analyzed in immunoSEQ Analyzer. Clonality was computed as one minus Shannon entropy normalized by log2 of the number of productive unique sequences. For each patient and control, public and private clones were evaluated among the 100 most prevalent clones. Susac-specific clones were defined as absent from healthy and MS cohorts, over a thousand published viral clones and other ImmuneACCESS disease sequences. Using fastp at Q25 and MiXCR, TCRdb reprocessed the public reads and kept productive beta chains. CDR3 protein duplicates are merged, each entry listing the most common genes and DNA. Clone size and V and J calls follow TCRdb, not the original study. The sample records 40,000 to 55,000 distinct CDR3 sequences, 85% to 95% of which are singletons. The leading ten clones occupy around 0.49% of the sample.

Peripheral blood CD8+ and CD4+ T cells from healthy donors, Susac syndrome patients and multiple sclerosis patients were profiled using high-throughput TCR beta sequencing. The multiple sclerosis controls were treatment-naive patients who had stable or active relapsing-remitting disease and met the revised McDonald criteria. Bulk CD8+ and CD4+ T cells were purified by magnetic negative isolation, whereas CD8+ TEMRA cells were enriched by FACS. Blood was collected in EDTA tubes and processed within 24 hours, with PBMCs isolated through density gradient centrifugation. PBMCs intended for TCR sequencing were cryopreserved in liquid nitrogen and thawed later in a water bath at 37 degrees C. The sorted or isolated CD4+, CD8+ and CD8+ TEMRA cells reached a purity of at least 90%. CDR1 SGHAT and CDR2 FQNNGV were looked up in the germline V gene. There are 12 amino acids in the CDR3, from cysteine to phenylalanine inclusive. Just CDR3 DNA is preserved here, 36 bases in frame from base 1. Between the V and J ends, shortened by 5 bases and 0 bases respectively, the junction contains 4 bases.

The TCR comes from a human donor with multiple sclerosis. The source material was CD8+ T cells from PBMCs. The chain is encoded by TRBV11-2 joined to TRBJ1-1; the D gene lacks a confident call. The CDR3 is CASSRMNTEAFF. The nucleotide sequence is TGTGCCAGCAGCCGAATGAACACTGAAGCTTTCTTT. Where the CDR3 stops, the reference TRBV11-2 and TRBJ1-1 genes take over; the full variable domain is EAGVAQSPRYKIIEKRQSVAFWCNPISGHATLYWYQQILGQGPKLLIQFQNNGVVDDSQLPKDRFSAERLKGVDSTLKIQPAKLEDSAVYLCASSRMNTEAFFGQGTRLTVV.